Following are 9 T cell receptor beta chains from one sample sequenced in a study of OX40 agonist ivuxolimab in advanced cancers. Measured with immunoSEQ multiplex PCR; TCRdb has only the in-frame clones, and not every one. Of fewer than 90,000 clones in the sample, roughly nine tenths were seen once. The material sequenced was CD4+ or CD8+ T cells sorted from blood, taken in a trial of the OX40 agonist ivuxolimab. The origin of the receptors is an adult with an advanced solid tumor such as melanoma, head and neck, liver or kidney cancer.

This clone has just one count. The chain combines TRBV7-9 with TRBJ2-3; 10 bases align to TRBD2. The V and J ends lost 6 bases and 1 base, in that order; junction bases with no gene match: 7. The CDR3 spans 16 residues. CDR1 SEHNR and CDR2 FQNEAQ come from the germline V gene (reference sequence). The CDR3 here is CASSPSGSGGTDTQYF. The CDR3 DNA follows: TGTGCCAGCAGTCCTAGCGGGAGTGGGGGCACAGATACGCAGTATTTT.

This rearrangement joins TRBV18 to TRBJ1-2; 7 bases are shared with TRBD1. From germline, CDR1 is KGHSH and CDR2 LQKENI. V lost 5 bases, J lost 0 bases, and 6 bases stayed unmatched. The CDR3 is made up of 15 amino acids. DNA for the CDR3: TGTGCCAGCTCAGGAGGGGGCGACGCTAACTATGGCTACACCTTC. Translated, it gives CASSGGGDANYGYTF.

The chain employs TRBV5-1 and TRBJ2-1, with 10 bases lining up with TRBD2. Germline CDR1 SGHRS, CDR2 YFSETQ. There are 17 residues in the CDR3. After removal of 4 bases from V and 8 bases from J, the junction contained 15 bases not matched to a gene. The CDR3 DNA is TGCGCCAGCAGCCAAGCAACACACTCTAGCGGGAGATATGAGCAGTTCTTC. It translates to CASSQATHSSGRYEQFF.

This clone has only one observation. V gene TRBV9 combines with J gene TRBJ1-1; tentatively, D is TRBD1 (6 bases). The CDR3 is 16 residues long. Deletions cut 3 bases from V and 2 bases from J, with 17 bases between. The germline V gene has CDR1 SGDLS and CDR2 YYNGEE. The CDR3 sequence is CASSATRTALNTEAFF. The CDR3 bases are TGTGCCAGCAGCGCTACCAGGACAGCGCTCAACACTGAAGCTTTCTTT.

The chain links TRBV7-2 to TRBJ2-5, with no clear D. TRBJ2-7 explains the end of the DNA better; the J call may be wrong. Germline CDR1 and CDR2: SGHTA and FQGNSA. The CDR3 has 14 amino acids. The CDR3 nucleotides are TGTGCCAGCACCCTCCGAGTAGGCTCCTACGAGCAGTACTTC. It translates to CASTLRVGSYEQYF.

The rearrangement links TRBV6-1 to TRBJ2-7; possible D gene TRBD1, 6 bases. CDR3 length equals 14 residues. Trimming left V 4 bases short and J 3 bases short, with 13 bases between. Germline CDR1 is MNHNS and CDR2 is SASEGT. The CDR3 sequence is CASSVWTEVYEQYF. CDR3 nucleotide sequence: TGTGCCAGCAGTGTTTGGACAGAAGTCTACGAGCAGTACTTC.

The rearrangement joins TRBV1 to TRBJ2-1; the listed D gene, TRBD2, was not tested against the DNA. TRBV1 is classified as a pseudogene. The CDR3 covers 16 residues. The CDR3 loop is CTSSLGTSGTYNEQFF. DNA of the CDR3: TGCACCAGCAGCCTTGGGACTAGCGGAACCTACAATGAGCAGTTCTTC.

This chain joins TRBV6-1 and TRBJ2-7; D is possibly TRBD2 (7 bases). The CDR3 totals 13 residues. Germline loops: CDR1 MNHNS, CDR2 SASEGT. V was clipped by 4 bases and J by 4 bases, with 11 bases between them. Here the CDR3 reads CASSVGGAYEQYF. The CDR3 DNA is TGTGCCAGCAGTGTTGGGGGGGCGTACGAGCAGTACTTC.

This chain connects TRBV28 to TRBJ1-1, with D perhaps TRBD1 (5 bases). V dropped 5 bases and J dropped 4 bases, with 20 bases sitting between them. Germline lookup yields CDR1 MDHEN and CDR2 SYDVKM. This CDR3 is 16 amino acids long. The CDR3 DNA follows: TGTGCCAGCAGTCCACGACCCGGGGCAGGTGCCACTGAAGCTTTCTTT. Translated: CASSPRPGAGATEAFF.